The next 23 T cell receptor beta chains were all read from a single sample in a study of cytomegalovirus exposure and HLA in healthy donors. The study ran its PCR with 60 Vbeta and 13 Jbeta primers. Data came from immunoSEQ multiplex PCR; TCRdb stores just in-frame clones and leaves some out. The table shows some 130,000 clones, with about 66% occurring only once. Sequencing was performed on PBMCs. The receptors originated from a human donor in good health.

CDR3 nucleotides: TGCGCCAGCAGTAACGGGAGGAGGGCGGAGAATAACTATGGCTACACCTTC. Encoded protein: CASSNGRRAENNYGYTF. The rearrangement links TRBV4-1 to TRBJ1-2; D is unresolved. CDR1 and CDR2 from the germline V gene are MGHRA and YSYEKL. This CDR3 comprises 17 residues. The germline V and J ends were trimmed by 6 bases and 1 base, with 21 bases remaining between them.

V usage is TRBV5-1 and J usage is TRBJ2-7; TRBD2 matches 14 bases. CDR3 length: 19 residues. Germline CDR1 is SGHRS and CDR2 is YFSETQ. V lost 6 bases and J lost 1; bases outside the gene matches: 15. The CDR3 DNA is TGCGCCAGCATACCGAAGGTGGGGACTAGCGGGAGAAGATCCTACGAGCAGTACTTC. Its protein product is CASIPKVGTSGRRSYEQYF.

The J gene is TRBJ1-2, the V gene TRBV7-8, with TRBD1 as a possible D gene (5 bases). V dropped 1 base and J dropped 4 bases, with 13 bases sitting between them. In germline, CDR1 is SGHVS, CDR2 FQNEAQ. The CDR3 sequence is 15 residues long. The CDR3 DNA reads TGTGCCAGCAGCTTAGTAAGGTGGCAGGGCTATGGCTACACCTTC. It specifies CASSLVRWQGYGYTF.

The chain joins TRBV29-1 to TRBJ1-4, with 11 bases fitting TRBD1. Germline V gene sequence: CDR1 SQVTM, CDR2 ANQGSEA. J gave up 12 bases and V 1 base, and 13 bases lay outside the gene matches. The CDR3 is 16 residues long. CDR3 DNA: TGCAGCGTTGAAGGACCACCCGGGACAGGGGGTTCGGAACTGTTTTTT. It encodes CSVEGPPGTGGSELFF.

The J gene is TRBJ2-1, the V gene TRBV7-9, with 8 positions matching TRBD2. The CDR3 runs to 15 residues. Germline CDR1 reads SEHNR; CDR2 reads FQNEAQ (reference sequence). V lost 5 bases and J lost 8; bases outside the gene matches: 11. Here the CDR3 DNA reads TGTGCCAGCAGCCCCCGACTAGCGCAAGACCATGAGCAGTTCTTC. Its translation: CASSPRLAQDHEQFF.

The CDR3 reads CASSHSSASVYNEQFF. For the CDR3, the DNA is TGTGCCAGCAGCCATTCGAGCGCTAGCGTGTACAATGAGCAGTTCTTC. The chain combines TRBV28 with TRBJ2-1; possible D gene TRBD2, 6 bases. CDR3 size: 16 residues. The V and J ends lost 6 bases and 4 bases respectively, with 19 bases between them. Looked up from germline, CDR1 is MDHEN and CDR2 is SYDVKM.

The chain recombines TRBV27 with TRBJ1-2, with D perhaps matching TRBD1 (5 bases). Trimming took off 4 bases at V and 8 bases at J, with 17 bases between the two ends. Germline values: CDR1 MNHEY, CDR2 SMNVEV (reference sequence). This CDR3 is 14 amino acids long. In nucleotides, the CDR3 is TGTGCCAGCAGTTGGAGGGACCGCTGGATGGGCTACACCTTC. Translation gives CASSWRDRWMGYTF.

A note on this clone: One end of the junction does not line up with germline, which may come from a read error. The CDR3 region is CASSTKSSHEQYF. The CDR3 region has the DNA TGTGCCAGTAGTACGAAGAGCTCCCACGAGCAGTACTTC. The chain is built from TRBV19 and TRBJ2-7; D gene ambiguous. Germline CDR1 is LNHDA and CDR2 is SQIVND (reference sequence). The CDR3 runs 13 residues.

This clone has a single count. The rearrangement uses TRBV9 and TRBJ2-1; 8 nucleotides match TRBD2. Germline values: CDR1 SGDLS, CDR2 YYNGEE. J was trimmed by 4 bases and V by 0 bases; bases with no gene match: 6. This CDR3 contains 16 residues. CDR3 protein: CASSVGGAGAYNEQFF. Written as DNA, the CDR3 is TGTGCCAGCAGCGTAGGCGGAGCGGGAGCTTACAATGAGCAGTTCTTC.

The CDR3 region has the DNA TGCGCCAGCAGCCAAGATAGCGGCGGGGGCACAGATACGCAGTATTTT. Protein product: CASSQDSGGGTDTQYF. The V gene is TRBV4-3, the J gene TRBJ2-3; possible D gene TRBD2, 6 bases. The CDR3 has 16 residues. Trimming stripped 0 bases from V and 1 base from J, with 11 bases between. Germline-derived CDR1 and CDR2 are LGHNA and YSLEER.

This clone has just a few counts. V is TRBV6-1 and J is TRBJ1-4; D not resolved. The length of the CDR3 is 13 residues. Germline CDR1 MNHNS, CDR2 SASEGT. Trimming cost V 7 bases and J 0 bases, with 6 bases left between them. The CDR3 region has the DNA TGTGCCAGCATAGACACAACTAATGAAAAACTGTTTTTT. It codes for CASIDTTNEKLFF.

This chain joins TRBV27 and TRBJ2-7, with TRBD1 as a possible D gene (5 bases). Germline V gene sequence: CDR1 MNHEY, CDR2 SMNVEV (reference sequence). The CDR3 is 13 residues long. The V and J ends lost 8 bases and 3 bases respectively, with 14 bases between them. The CDR3 nucleotides are TGTGCCAGCGCTCCATCAGGGCACTACGAGCAGTACTTC. Amino acid sequence: CASAPSGHYEQYF.

CDR3 in amino acids: CASGTGPSYEQYF. The CDR3 region has the DNA TGTGCCAGCGGGACAGGCCCGTCCTACGAGCAGTACTTC. The V call is TRBV6-5, the J call TRBJ2-7; 8 nucleotides line up with TRBD1. V lost 8 bases and J lost 1; bases outside the gene matches: 4. Per germline, CDR1 MNHEY and CDR2 SVGAGI. This CDR3 region has 13 residues.

A few counts support this clone. V and J are TRBV11-1 and TRBJ2-3; D uncertain. This CDR3 is 13 amino acids long. Looked up from germline, CDR1 is SGHAT and CDR2 is FQDESV (reference sequence). Trimming took 3 bases from V and 5 from J, leaving 9 bases between them. In DNA, the CDR3 is TGTGCCAGCAGCTTCCATACGGGAGATACGCAGTATTTT. It specifies CASSFHTGDTQYF.

Here the CDR3 DNA reads TGTGCCAGCAGGGATGGGACTAGCGGGACGAACACCGGGGAGCTGTTTTTT. Its protein is CASRDGTSGTNTGELFF. This rearrangement joins TRBV2 to TRBJ2-2, with 13 bases aligning to TRBD2. Trimming removed 6 bases from V and 0 bases from J; junction bases left unmatched: 4. The CDR3 is 17 residues long. The germline CDR1 and CDR2 sequences are SNHLY and FYNNEI.

V gene TRBV5-4 combines with J gene TRBJ1-1; 7 bases are shared with TRBD1. The V segment lost 4 bases and the J segment 0 bases; nucleotides outside the gene matches: 6. Germline CDR1 reads SGHNT; CDR2 reads YYREEE (reference sequence). The CDR3 extends over 15 amino acids. This CDR3 is CASSGLDRMNTEAFF. In DNA form, the CDR3 reads TGTGCCAGCAGCGGACTGGACAGGATGAACACTGAAGCTTTCTTT.

This chain uses TRBV5-1 with TRBJ2-3; 10 nucleotides align to TRBD1. The CDR3 contains 15 residues. From germline, CDR1 is SGHRS and CDR2 YFSETQ. The trim removed 4 bases at V and 2 bases at J, leaving 4 bases unmatched. CDR3 sequence: CASSIGTGDTDTQYF. Written as DNA, the CDR3 is TGCGCCAGCAGCATAGGGACAGGGGACACAGATACGCAGTATTTT.

This sequence joins TRBV28 and TRBJ2-7; TRBD2 aligns across 8 bases. The CDR3 extends over 12 amino acids. Germline CDR1 and CDR2: MDHEN and SYDVKM. Trimming at V came to 5 bases and at J to 5 bases, leaving 2 bases not matched to a gene. CDR3 amino acids: CASSTTSDEQYF. In DNA form, the CDR3 reads TGTGCCAGCAGTACGACTAGCGACGAGCAGTACTTC.

This chain connects TRBV28 to TRBJ2-3, with 8 bases lining up with TRBD2. There are 15 residues in the CDR3. Germline V gene sequence: CDR1 MDHEN, CDR2 SYDVKM. The V segment lost 1 base and the J segment 1 base; nucleotides outside the gene matches: 1. Here the CDR3 reads CASSLYSGGTDTQYF. The CDR3 nucleotides read TGTGCCAGCAGTTTATATAGCGGGGGCACAGATACGCAGTATTTT.

The rearrangement uses TRBV11-3 and TRBJ1-1; 11 bases align to TRBD1. The germline gives CDR1 SGHNT, CDR2 YENEEA. With V trimmed by 5 bases and J by 6 bases, 14 bases remained unmatched. The CDR3 is made up of 17 amino acids. The CDR3 DNA is TGTGCCAGCAGCCCAAGTGGGACAGGGGGAATCATTTCTGAAGCTTTCTTT. The encoded protein is CASSPSGTGGIISEAFF.

The chain has TRBV13 and TRBJ1-5; 8 positions match TRBD1. The CDR3 runs 18 residues. J was trimmed by 0 bases and V by 5 bases; bases with no gene match: 12. Germline V lookup: CDR1 PRHDT, CDR2 FYEKMQ (reference sequence). The DNA for the CDR3 is TGTGCCAGCAGCGCGGGGACAGGTAGAGACAATAGCAATCAGCCCCAGCATTTT. Its protein product is CASSAGTGRDNSNQPQHF.

This chain uses TRBV9 with TRBJ2-1; TRBD2 aligns across 8 bases. The J segment lost 7 bases and the V segment lost 0 bases, leaving 9 bases of the junction unmatched. The CDR3 spans 16 residues. Germline V gene sequence: CDR1 SGDLS, CDR2 YYNGEE. The CDR3 here is CASSVVSTSVFNEQFF. In DNA form, the CDR3 reads TGTGCCAGCAGCGTAGTATCGACTAGCGTCTTTAATGAGCAGTTCTTC.

V and J are TRBV28 and TRBJ2-5, with D possibly being TRBD2 (6 bases). TRBJ2-7 explains the end of the DNA better; the J call may be wrong. The CDR3 consists of 15 residues. Germline CDR1 is MDHEN and CDR2 is SYDVKM. CDR3 sequence (DNA): TGTGCCAGCAGTTTATCCCGCGGGAACTCCTACGAGCAGTACTTC. Encoded protein: CASSLSRGNSYEQYF.